Listed below are T cell receptor beta chains from one sample, sequenced in a study of lymphopenia after photon versus proton radiotherapy. The method was immunoSEQ multiplex PCR; TCRdb's version includes in-frame clones alone and lacks a portion of them. The sample lists approximately 30,000 clones; over 85% were seen once. Source: peripheral blood, taken from a patient treated with photon-based radiotherapy. These receptors all come from a woman between 50 and 59 years old with cholangiocarcinoma. The CDR3 runs from the conserved cysteine through the conserved F or W. Each record gives: J gene, D gene, clone size, V gene, CDR3 DNA, CDR3 protein. A D gene is named only where the DNA matches it firmly. Only some rows state a clone size, as once, few, many or a class for expanded clones.

>TRBJ2-1|TRBD1|-|TRBV29-1
TGCAGCGGCCGACAGGGGCCAACGAATGAGCAGTTCTTC
CSGRQGPTNEQFF
>TRBJ2-2|TRBD1|-|TRBV6-5
TGTGCCAGCACAAGACAGGGGGCGAACACCGGGGAGCTGTTTTTT
CASTRQGANTGELFF
>TRBJ1-2|-|-|TRBV4-3
TGCGCCAGCAGCGATAGGGGGTCGGGTAACTATGGCTACACCTTC
CASSDRGSGNYGYTF
>TRBJ2-7|-|-|TRBV7-9
TGTGCCAGCAGCCTTAGCCCCGCCTACGAGCAGTACTTC
CASSLSPAYEQYF
>TRBJ2-7|-|-|TRBV6-5
TGTGCCAGCAGTTACTACCCCCGGGGAGTTCGCGACGAGCAGTACTTC
CASSYYPRGVRDEQYF
>TRBJ1-1|-|-|TRBV2
TGTGCCAGCAGTGAAGCTCCGACCAGGAACACTGAAGCTTTCTTT
CASSEAPTRNTEAFF
>TRBJ1-1|-|-|TRBV11-2
TGTGCCAGCAGCCGGATCGGCACTGAAGCTTTCTTT
CASSRIGTEAFF
>TRBJ2-2|-|-|TRBV9
TGTGCCAGCAGCCCCCAGGGCACCGGGGAGCTGTTTTTT
CASSPQGTGELFF
>TRBJ2-7|-|-|TRBV7-2
TGTGCCAGCAGCACAGCCTACGAGCAGTACTTC
CASSTAYEQYF
>TRBJ2-5|-|-|TRBV18
TGTGCCAGCTCACCCCCGGGACAAATGATGGAGACCCAGTACTTC
CASSPPGQMMETQYF
>TRBJ2-5|-|-|TRBV2
TGTGCCAGCGTCGGGGAACGACAAGAGACCCAGTACTTC
CASVGERQETQYF
>TRBJ1-4|-|-|TRBV6-5
TGTGCCAGCAGTTACTGGGGACCGTCAAATGAAAAACTGTTTTTT
CASSYWGPSNEKLFF
>TRBJ2-7|-|-|TRBV21-1
TGTGCCAGCAGCAACAATAGGCGGCCCCTCCTCGGTGACTACGAGCAGTACTTC
CASSNNRRPLLGDYEQYF
>TRBJ1-2|-|-|TRBV20-1
TGCAGTGCTATCAATGGCTACACCTTC
CSAINGYTF
>TRBJ1-4|-|-|TRBV4-2
TGTGCCAGCAGACGACAGTCACCGAATGAAAAACTGTTTTTT
CASRRQSPNEKLFF
>TRBJ1-4|-|-|TRBV28
TGTGCCGCCAGAGCAACTAATGAAAAACTGTTTTTT
CAARATNEKLFF
>TRBJ1-1|-|-|TRBV18
TGTGCCAGCTCACCACCGTCCCCAAGCGCTGAAGCTTTCTTT
CASSPPSPSAEAFF
>TRBJ1-5|-|-|TRBV30
TGTGCCTGGAGTGTAGGGCCCAATAATCAGCCCCAGCATTTT
CAWSVGPNNQPQHF
>TRBJ1-2|TRBD1|-|TRBV6-1
TGTGCCAGCAGTGAATGGGACAGGGGGTCCTCTAACTATGGCTACACCTTC
CASSEWDRGSSNYGYTF
>TRBJ1-4|-|once|TRBV10-3
TGTGCCATCAAGGAGGCACTTAATGAAAAACTGTTTTTT
CAIKEALNEKLFF
>TRBJ2-3|TRBD2|-|TRBV6-5
TGTGCCAGCAGTTACTCGGGCGGGGGGACAGATACGCAGTATTTT
CASSYSGGGTDTQYF
>TRBJ2-5|-|-|TRBV7-2
TGTGCCAGCAGCGCCCGACGGGACATGTTATTGGAGACCCAGTACTTC
CASSARRDMLLETQYF
>TRBJ2-3|TRBD2|-|TRBV7-2
TGTGCCAGCAGCTCTCTAGCGGGGGGACCCACAGATACGCAGTATTTT
CASSSLAGGPTDTQYF
>TRBJ1-2|-|-|TRBV27
TGTGCCAGCAAGTTGGGCAGGGAGTATGGCTACACCTTC
CASKLGREYGYTF
>TRBJ2-3|TRBD2|-|TRBV7-2
TGTGCCAGCACCCGGACTAGCGGGGGGTATACAGATACGCAGTATTTT
CASTRTSGGYTDTQYF
>TRBJ2-2|TRBD1|-|TRBV10-3
TGTGCCAGCACAGAGACTCCGGGACAGAGGACCGGGGAGCTGTTTTTT
CASTETPGQRTGELFF
>TRBJ2-1|-|-|TRBV6-6
TGTGCCAGCAGTTACGGGGGAGTTCACAATGAGCAGTTCTTC
CASSYGGVHNEQFF
>TRBJ1-1|-|-|TRBV5-8
TGTGCCAGCAGCTTGACTCTGGATAGTGTGGAATCTCGGGAAGCTTTCTTT
CASSLTLDSVESREAFF
>TRBJ2-2|-|-|TRBV9
TGTGCCAGCAGCGTGCAGGGGGGCGGGGAGCTGTTTTTT
CASSVQGGGELFF
>TRBJ1-3|-|-|TRBV9
TGTGCCAGCAGCGTAGTAGCCGGAAACACCATATATTTT
CASSVVAGNTIYF
>TRBJ1-2|TRBD1|few|TRBV5-5
TGTGCCAGCAGTAACAGGGGTGGCTACACCTTC
CASSNRGGYTF
>TRBJ1-1|TRBD1|-|TRBV5-8
TGTGCCAGCAGCTTGACAGGGGGCGTGGGGAACACTGAAGCTTTCTTT
CASSLTGGVGNTEAFF
>TRBJ2-2|-|-|TRBV7-2
TGTGCCAGCAGCTTAGAAGTCGGGACCGGGGAGCTGTTTTTT
CASSLEVGTGELFF
>TRBJ2-7|-|-|TRBV4-1
TGCGCCAGCAGCCAAGGGGAGTTGGGGTACGAGCAGTACTTC
CASSQGELGYEQYF
>TRBJ1-2|TRBD1|-|TRBV2
TGTGCCAGCAGAGCTTTTGGACAGGGGGCCCGATGGTATGGCTACACCTTC
CASRAFGQGARWYGYTF
>TRBJ2-7|-|-|TRBV5-6
TGTGCCAGCAGCTCGGCGGGTGGGGATCTTACGAAGCAGTACTTC
CASSSAGGDLTKQYF
>TRBJ2-2|-|-|TRBV19
TGTGCCAGTAGTATGTCGGCTAGTCACACCGGGGAGCTGTTTTTT
CASSMSASHTGELFF
>TRBJ2-3|TRBD2|-|TRBV7-2
TGTGCCAGCAGCAAAATACTAGCGGGGACCACAGATACGCAGTATTTT
CASSKILAGTTDTQYF
>TRBJ1-1|-|-|TRBV27
TGTGCCAGCAGTTTCCCAGGGTTTACTGAAGCTTTCTTT
CASSFPGFTEAFF
>TRBJ1-1|-|-|TRBV7-9
TGTGCCACCAATACAGGGATCACTGAAGCTTTCTTT
CATNTGITEAFF
>TRBJ1-2|-|-|TRBV28
TGTGCCAGCAGTTTATCAGGAGCCGTCTATGGCTACACCTTC
CASSLSGAVYGYTF
>TRBJ2-1|TRBD1|-|TRBV6-4
TGTGCCAGCAGCCCCGAGGACAGGTCAAACAATGAGCAGTTCTTC
CASSPEDRSNNEQFF
>TRBJ2-7|-|-|TRBV7-2
TGTGCCAGCAGCTCCTCTCACACCTACGAGCAGTACTTC
CASSSSHTYEQYF
>TRBJ2-2|-|-|TRBV19
TGTGCCAGTAGAAATCTTGCGGGACCGTCGAACACCGGGGAGCTGTTTTTT
CASRNLAGPSNTGELFF
>TRBJ1-1|TRBD1|-|TRBV4-1
TGCGCCAGCAGCCCTCCACAGGGGAAGACTGAAGCTTTCTTT
CASSPPQGKTEAFF
>TRBJ1-5|-|-|TRBV27
TGTGCCAGCAGTCCCCCTGGGGGCAATCAGCCCCAGCATTTT
CASSPPGGNQPQHF
>TRBJ1-2|-|-|TRBV13
TGTGCCAGCAGGCGCAGGGGCACTAACTATGGCTACACCTTC
CASRRRGTNYGYTF
>TRBJ2-3|TRBD2|-|TRBV27
TGTGCCAGCAGTCTGGGACTAGCGGGGACGCCTAGCACAGATACGCAGTATTTT
CASSLGLAGTPSTDTQYF
>TRBJ2-3|-|-|TRBV2
TGTGCCAGCGGTAATACAGGGGGGGCGCAGTATTTT
CASGNTGGAQYF
>TRBJ2-3|-|-|TRBV27
TGTGCCAGCAGTTCGAGCAGGGGCTTGGTAGATACGCAGTATTTT
CASSSSRGLVDTQYF
>TRBJ1-2|TRBD1|-|TRBV7-2
TGTGCCTCACGTCCTCCGACAGGGGTCTATGGCTACACCTTC
CASRPPTGVYGYTF
>TRBJ1-1|-|-|TRBV29-1
TGCAGCGTTGTCTCAGGGTTGGGCACTGAAGCTTTCTTT
CSVVSGLGTEAFF
>TRBJ1-5|-|-|TRBV6-5
TGTGCCAGCAGTGAGCAGGCCACACGGCATTTT
CASSEQATRHF
>TRBJ2-7|TRBD1|-|TRBV7-2
TGTGCCAGCAGCCCCGGGACAGAAATCTCCTACGAGCAGTACTTC
CASSPGTEISYEQYF